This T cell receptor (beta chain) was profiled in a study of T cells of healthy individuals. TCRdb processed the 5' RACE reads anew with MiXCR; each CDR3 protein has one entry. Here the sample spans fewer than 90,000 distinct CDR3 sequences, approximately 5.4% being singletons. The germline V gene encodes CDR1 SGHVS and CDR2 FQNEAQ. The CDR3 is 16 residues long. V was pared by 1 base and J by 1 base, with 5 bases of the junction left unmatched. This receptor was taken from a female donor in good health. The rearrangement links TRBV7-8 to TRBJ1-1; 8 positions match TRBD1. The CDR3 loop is CASSLGQGARNTEAFF. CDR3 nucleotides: TGTGCCAGCAGCTTAGGGCAGGGGGCAAGGAACACTGAAGCTTTCTTT.